The 25 T cell receptor beta chains reported below all come from one sample, sequenced in a study of early T cells in non-severe SARS-CoV-2 infection. TCRdb re-called the 5' RACE reads with MiXCR, one entry per CDR3 protein. The sample records fewer than 55,000 distinct CDR3 sequences, approximately 10% being singletons. Sequencing was carried out using whole blood. These receptors all stem from an adult who was a healthcare worker with PCR-confirmed SARS-CoV-2 infection or an uninfected control (not recorded which).

The V gene is TRBV20-1, the J gene TRBJ2-7; TRBD2 agrees at 8 bases. Germline loops: CDR1 DFQATT, CDR2 SNEGSKA (reference sequence). The CDR3 covers 14 residues. Unmatched junction bases numbered 7, after V lost 3 bases and J lost 3 bases. CDR3 sequence: CSASRPAGVYEQYF. The CDR3 DNA sequence: TGCAGTGCTAGCAGACCAGCGGGAGTCTACGAGCAGTACTTC.

V is TRBV29-1 and J is TRBJ2-3; the D gene is possibly TRBD1 (5 bases). This CDR3 comprises 14 residues. Trimming took 0 bases from V and 7 from J, leaving 14 bases between them. CDR1 is SQVTM and CDR2 is ANQGSEA in the germline V gene. The CDR3 reads CSVEEGPYAYTQYF. The CDR3 coding sequence is TGCAGCGTTGAAGAGGGGCCCTATGCGTATACGCAGTATTTT.

V and J are TRBV5-1 and TRBJ2-3, with a weak D call TRBD2 (5 bases). The CDR3 is made up of 14 amino acids. Germline CDR1 is SGHRS and CDR2 is YFSETQ. V was trimmed by 4 bases and J by 2 bases, leaving 11 bases between them. The CDR3 loop is CASSARGYTDTQYF. CDR3 bases: TGCGCCAGCAGCGCCCGGGGATACACAGATACGCAGTATTTT.

This clonotype appeared a few times. The chain employs TRBV20-1 and TRBJ1-5; D gene ambiguous. The CDR3 spans 15 residues. The germline CDR1 and CDR2 sequences are DFQATT and SNEGSKA (reference sequence). Trimming pared 2 bases from V and 4 bases from J, leaving 15 bases between. The CDR3 spells CSARSGSPLNQPQHF. Here the CDR3 DNA reads TGCAGTGCTAGATCGGGGAGCCCGCTGAATCAGCCCCAGCATTTT.

This clonotype was seen ten or more times. V usage is TRBV29-1 and J usage is TRBJ2-7, with TRBD1 matching 11 bases. There are 12 residues in the CDR3. From germline, CDR1 is SQVTM and CDR2 ANQGSEA. Trimming removed 6 bases from V and 4 bases from J; junction bases left unmatched: 2. CDR3 in DNA: TGCAGCGTAGGGACAGGGGGTTACGAGCAGTACTTC. It encodes CSVGTGGYEQYF.

The sample holds many counts of this clonotype. The chain carries TRBV5-4 and TRBJ2-7, with a tentative D call TRBD1 (6 bases). The germline gives CDR1 SGHNT, CDR2 YYREEE (reference sequence). The germline V and J ends were trimmed by 2 bases and 2 bases, with 8 bases remaining between them. This CDR3 is built from 13 residues. CDR3 region: CASSLEGAYEQYF. CDR3 nucleotide sequence: TGTGCCAGCAGCTTAGAGGGGGCCTACGAGCAGTACTTC.

In its sample, this clonotype was seen many times. The chain links TRBV14 to TRBJ2-1; 7 bases agree with TRBD2. This CDR3 comprises 16 residues. The V and J ends lost 4 bases and 3 bases, in that order; junction bases with no gene match: 9. In germline, CDR1 is SGHDN, CDR2 FVKESK. The CDR3 is CASSRKRGGDYNEQFF. CDR3 DNA sequence: TGTGCCAGCAGCCGGAAGCGGGGAGGGGACTACAATGAGCAGTTCTTC.

Regarding this clonotype: A read error may be the cause here, since a much bigger clone is one base away. The final CDR3 position lacks the conserved phenylalanine or tryptophan, pointing to a likely read error. The genes are TRBV29-1 and TRBJ1-1; possible D gene TRBD1, 5 bases. Trimming removed 4 bases at V and 6 bases at J, with 12 bases between. Looked up from germline, CDR1 is SQVTM and CDR2 is ANQGSEA. This CDR3 has 12 residues. The CDR3: CSVVSRDAEAFS. In DNA form, the CDR3 reads TGCAGCGTTGTCTCCAGGGACGCTGAAGCTTTCTCT.

V usage is TRBV6-2 or TRBV6-3 and J usage is TRBJ2-1; 11 bases match TRBD2. CDR1 MNHEY and CDR2 SVGEGT come from the germline V gene. Unmatched junction bases numbered 7, after V lost 4 bases and J lost 2 bases. The CDR3 sequence is 17 residues long. CDR3 DNA sequence: TGTGCCAGCAGTTGGGGGACTAGCGGTAAGACCTACAATGAGCAGTTCTTC. Amino acid sequence: CASSWGTSGKTYNEQFF.

Many counts were recorded for this clonotype. This rearrangement joins TRBV11-2 to TRBJ2-3; 7 bases map to TRBD2. Germline V gives CDR1 SGHAT, CDR2 FQNNGV. V was clipped by 4 bases and J by 3 bases; unmatched bases: 7. The CDR3 consists of 15 residues. The CDR3 sequence: CASSWGGGSTDTQYF. CDR3 nucleotide sequence: TGTGCCAGCAGCTGGGGGGGAGGGAGTACAGATACGCAGTATTTT. The variable domain in full, with the rest retrieved from reference TRBV11-2 and TRBJ2-3, is EAGVAQSPRYKIIEKRQSVAFWCNPISGHATLYWYQQILGQGPKLLIQFQNNGVVDDSQLPKDRFSAERLKGVDSTLKIQPAKLEDSAVYLCASSWGGGSTDTQYFGPGTRLTVL.

This clonotype was counted a few times. The rearrangement uses TRBV7-3 and TRBJ2-2; unclear D gene. The germline V gene has CDR1 SGHTA and CDR2 FQGTGA. V was cut by 6 bases and J by 4 bases, with 12 bases left in between. The CDR3 sequence is 14 residues long. This chain's CDR3 is CASRMAGGTGELFF. The CDR3, as DNA: TGTGCCAGCAGAATGGCAGGCGGCACCGGGGAGCTGTTTTTT.

This clonotype was seen repeatedly, ten times or more. The chain links TRBV7-9 to TRBJ2-5, with D perhaps TRBD1 or TRBD2 (5 bases each). Between the trimmed V and J ends, which lost 5 bases and 4 bases, there was a span of 23 bases. The V gene's germline CDR1 is SEHNR and CDR2 FQNEAQ (reference sequence). The CDR3 extends over 17 amino acids. CDR3 loop: CASSPWYGTDPPETQYF. The DNA for the CDR3 is TGTGCCAGCAGCCCATGGTACGGGACCGACCCCCCAGAGACCCAGTACTTC.

This sequence joins TRBV2 and TRBJ1-3; no clear D gene. The CDR3 contains 13 residues. Germline V gene lookup returns CDR1 SNHLY and CDR2 FYNNEI. The V and J ends lost 3 bases and 4 bases respectively, with 7 bases between them. The CDR3 DNA sequence: TGTGCCAGCAGTGACGTGCTAGGAAACACCATATATTTT. Translation gives CASSDVLGNTIYF.

This clonotype was found a few times. The chain carries TRBV20-1 and TRBJ1-4, with unresolved D. This CDR3 spans 13 amino acids. Germline CDR1 reads DFQATT; CDR2 reads SNEGSKA (reference sequence). Between the trimmed V and J ends, which lost 3 bases and 6 bases, there was a span of 11 bases. The CDR3 DNA follows: TGCAGTGCTAGGAGGCAGATACATGAAAAACTGTTTTTT. This gives the protein CSARRQIHEKLFF.

This clonotype occurred many times. The V gene is TRBV29-1, the J gene TRBJ2-1, with 8 bases matching TRBD2. V shed 2 bases and J 7 bases; nucleotides not matched to a gene: 4. The germline V gene has CDR1 SQVTM and CDR2 ANQGSEA. CDR3 length: 13 amino acids. The CDR3 DNA sequence: TGCAGCGTTGAACCGACTAGCGCGAATGAGCAGTTCTTC. It is translated as CSVEPTSANEQFF.

The V gene is TRBV5-1, the J gene TRBJ1-2; D is perhaps TRBD1 (6 bases). V dropped 3 bases and J dropped 1 base, with 16 bases sitting between them. The CDR3 has 16 amino acids. In germline, CDR1 is SGHRS, CDR2 YFSETQ. The CDR3 sequence is CASSSSLTGLNYGYTF. The CDR3 DNA follows: TGCGCCAGCAGCTCTTCCCTGACAGGTCTTAACTATGGCTACACCTTC.

The V and J genes are TRBV12-3 or TRBV12-4 and TRBJ2-6; possible D gene TRBD1, 6 bases. Deletions cut 4 bases from V and 2 bases from J, with 6 bases between. CDR3 size: 14 residues. The CDR3 DNA sequence: TGTGCCAGCAGTTGGGGGCCTGGGGCCAACGTCCTGACTTTC. Translating gives CASSWGPGANVLTF.

This clonotype turned up a few times. The V and J genes are TRBV20-1 and TRBJ2-1; 8 bases are a match to TRBD2. The V and J ends lost 4 bases and 8 bases, in that order; junction bases with no gene match: 13. The CDR3 is 15 residues long. Germline-derived CDR1 and CDR2 are DFQATT and SNEGSKA (reference sequence). As DNA, the CDR3 is TGCAGTGCTACCATAGCGGGAACGCTGGACGATGAGCAGTTCTTC. This gives the protein CSATIAGTLDDEQFF.

This chain connects TRBV18 to TRBJ2-7; maybe TRBD2 (5 bases). Trimming left V 3 bases short and J 2 bases short, with 11 bases between. This CDR3 has 14 amino acids. In germline, CDR1 is KGHSH, CDR2 LQKENI. The CDR3 bases are TGTGCCAGCTCACCGGGGAGAGGAGCCTACGAGCAGTACTTC. Amino acid sequence: CASSPGRGAYEQYF.

This clonotype was seen ten or more times. This chain links TRBV7-2 with TRBJ2-2, with TRBD2 as a possible D gene (6 bases). V was cut by 5 bases and J by 4 bases, with 11 bases left in between. The germline V gene encodes CDR1 SGHTA and CDR2 FQGNSA. The CDR3 sequence is 14 residues long. This CDR3 reads CASSRSAGTGELFF. DNA of the CDR3: TGTGCCAGCAGCCGTTCAGCGGGCACCGGGGAGCTGTTTTTT. The entire variable domain, with the rest obtained from reference TRBV7-2 and TRBJ2-2, is as follows: GAGVSQSPSNKVTEKGKDVELRCDPISGHTALYWYRQSLGQGLEFLIYFQGNSAPDKSGLPSDRFSAERTGGSVSTLTIQRTQQEDSAVYLCASSRSAGTGELFFGEGSRLTVL.

In its sample, this clonotype was seen a few times. The gene calls are TRBV4-2 and TRBJ2-5, with TRBD2 matching over 11 bases. The length of the CDR3 is 16 residues. The germline gives CDR1 LGHNA, CDR2 YNFKEQ. V shed 2 bases and J 4 bases; nucleotides not matched to a gene: 6. The CDR3 DNA reads TGTGCCAGCAGCCAACGACTAGCGGGGAATCGAGAGACCCAGTACTTC. Protein product: CASSQRLAGNRETQYF.

This clonotype was observed many times. This rearrangement joins TRBV12-3 or TRBV12-4 to TRBJ1-5, with TRBD1 identical over 8 bases. The junction had 1 base not matched to a gene; V was cut back by 6 bases and J by 0 bases. CDR3 length: 14 residues. The CDR3 loop is CASSQGASNQPQHF. For the CDR3, the DNA is TGTGCCAGCAGCCAGGGGGCTAGCAATCAGCCCCAGCATTTT.

V usage is TRBV2 and J usage is TRBJ2-4; no reliable D call. CDR3 length equals 14 residues. With 10 bases removed from V and 0 bases from J, the gap between germline ends came to 13 bases. Per the germline V gene, CDR1 is SNHLY and CDR2 is FYNNEI. As DNA, the CDR3 is TGTGCCACCCAAAATCCTTTAGCCAAAAACATTCAGTACTTC. Amino acids: CATQNPLAKNIQYF. Full variable domain (rest looked up from reference TRBV2 and TRBJ2-4): EPEVTQTPSHQVTQMGQEVILRCVPISNHLYFYWYRQILGQKVEFLVSFYNNEISEKSEIFDDQFSVERPDGSNFTLKIRSTKLEDSAMYFCATQNPLAKNIQYFGAGTRLSVL.

In the case of this clonotype: Since a much larger clone is just one base distant, this may be a read error. The chain employs TRBV6-2 or TRBV6-3 and TRBJ1-1; D not certain. This CDR3 comprises 13 residues. Looked up from germline, CDR1 is MNHEY and CDR2 is SVGEGT. The CDR3 loop is CANSPRLNTEAFF. The CDR3, as DNA: TGTGCCAACAGTCCCCGTTTGAACACTGAAGCTTTCTTT.

This clonotype was recorded many times. The chain is built from TRBV7-2 and TRBJ2-4, with D hard to call. Germline lookup yields CDR1 SGHTA and CDR2 FQGNSA. CDR3 size: 14 residues. V was clipped by 4 bases and J by 7 bases, with 14 bases between them. The CDR3 DNA is TGTGCCAGCAGCTCGTCCGGGTCGGGCAACATTCAGTACTTC. Its protein is CASSSSGSGNIQYF.